The clone carrying this T cell receptor beta chain was recorded once. The data were taken from a study of blood T cell repertoires in COVID-19. The assay was immunoSEQ multiplex PCR, and TCRdb's table has in-frame clones only and misses some. The table has fewer than 350,000 clones, 89% seen once. The CDR3 is 15 amino acids. Germline loops: CDR1 LNHNV, CDR2 YYDKDF (reference sequence). Trimming left V 0 bases short and J 4 bases short, with 10 bases between. Sequenced sample: PBMCs or T cells enriched from blood (not recorded which). The gene calls are TRBV15 and TRBJ2-1; a weak D match, TRBD2 (5 bases). This sequence was found in a woman between 35 and 50 years old who had recovered from COVID-19. DNA for the CDR3: TGTGCCACCAGCAGAGAATTTCGGGGATACAATGAGCAGTTCTTC. Its protein product is CATSREFRGYNEQFF.